This is a list of T cell receptor beta chains from one sample in a study of blood T cell repertoires in COVID-19. Only in-frame clones appear in the TCRdb table, and some are missing; sequencing was by immunoSEQ multiplex PCR. The data show roughly 400,000 clones, around 90% seen once. Specimen: PBMCs or T cells enriched from blood (not recorded which). These receptors originate from a man aged 18 to 30 who had recovered from COVID-19. Each CDR3 is given with its conserved first and last residue. Not every row has a clone size; where given, it reads once, few, many or a size class.

J gene: TRBJ1-2; clone size: -; V gene: TRBV28; CDR3 protein: CASYLPGEGGYGYTF
J gene: TRBJ1-2; clone size: -; V gene: TRBV2; CDR3 protein: CASSDGRGDYGYTF
J gene: TRBJ2-3; clone size: -; V gene: TRBV5-1; CDR3 protein: CASSLAVNTDTQYF
J gene: TRBJ1-1; clone size: -; V gene: TRBV9; CDR3 protein: CASSVDPGDTEAFF
J gene: TRBJ1-1; clone size: -; V gene: TRBV29-1; CDR3 protein: CSVATTLNTEAFF
J gene: TRBJ1-2; clone size: -; V gene: TRBV6-5; CDR3 protein: CASSSRPEGYGYTF
J gene: TRBJ1-2; clone size: -; V gene: TRBV5-8; CDR3 protein: CASSDWDTVNYGYTF
J gene: TRBJ1-5; clone size: -; V gene: TRBV2; CDR3 protein: CASSEGQTGNQPQHF
J gene: TRBJ1-2; clone size: -; V gene: TRBV18; CDR3 protein: CASSPSDRVPNYGYTF
J gene: TRBJ1-3; clone size: -; V gene: TRBV9; CDR3 protein: CASSDSPGTTGSGNTIYF
J gene: TRBJ2-2; clone size: -; V gene: TRBV5-4; CDR3 protein: CASSLRLAGVGDTGELFF
J gene: TRBJ1-1; clone size: once; V gene: TRBV20-1; CDR3 protein: CSPVLRTEAFF
J gene: TRBJ1-1; clone size: -; V gene: TRBV28; CDR3 protein: CASTTRRPSKAKNTEAFF
J gene: TRBJ1-2; clone size: -; V gene: TRBV19; CDR3 protein: CASGDFYTF
J gene: TRBJ1-1; clone size: -; V gene: TRBV3-1/TRBV3-2; CDR3 protein: CASSRGGTEAFF
J gene: TRBJ1-2; clone size: -; V gene: TRBV5-4; CDR3 protein: CASSFRSNYGYTF
J gene: TRBJ1-6; clone size: once; V gene: TRBV10-3; CDR3 protein: CAIRGQPRENSPLHF
J gene: TRBJ1-2; clone size: -; V gene: TRBV5-6; CDR3 protein: CASSLGAQQGDYGYTF
J gene: TRBJ1-5; clone size: once; V gene: TRBV27; CDR3 protein: CASSFEGGSNQPQHF